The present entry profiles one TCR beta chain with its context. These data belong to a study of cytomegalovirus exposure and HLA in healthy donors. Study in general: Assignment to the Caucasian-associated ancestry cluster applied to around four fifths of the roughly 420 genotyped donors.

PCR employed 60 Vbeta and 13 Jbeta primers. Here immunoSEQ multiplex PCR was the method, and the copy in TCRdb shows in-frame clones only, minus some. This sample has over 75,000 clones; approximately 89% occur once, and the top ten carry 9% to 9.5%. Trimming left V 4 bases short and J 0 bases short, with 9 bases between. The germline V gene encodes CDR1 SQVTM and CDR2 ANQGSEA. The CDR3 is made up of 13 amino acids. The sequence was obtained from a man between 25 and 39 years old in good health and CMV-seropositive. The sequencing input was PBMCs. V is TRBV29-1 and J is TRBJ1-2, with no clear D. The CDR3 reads CSVVTATNYGYTF. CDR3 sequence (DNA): TGCAGCGTTGTAACAGCAACTAACTATGGCTACACCTTC.